This record looks at one T cell receptor beta chain sequence and its context. These data belong to a study of cytomegalovirus exposure and HLA in healthy donors. PCR primers comprised 60 Vbeta and 13 Jbeta primers. Only in-frame clones appear in the TCRdb table, and some are missing; sequencing was by immunoSEQ multiplex PCR. The sample lists 150,000 or so clones, roughly 80% occurring once. This CDR3 is 13 amino acids long. CDR1 is SGHRS and CDR2 is YFSETQ in the germline V gene. V was trimmed by 5 bases and J by 2 bases, leaving 9 bases between them. The sample consisted of PBMCs. V usage is TRBV5-1 and J usage is TRBJ2-3; D remains ambiguous. The sequence was collected from a man aged 40-49 years in good health and CMV-seronegative. CDR3 sequence: CASSPDNTDTQYF. CDR3 in DNA: TGCGCCAGCAGTCCCGACAACACAGATACGCAGTATTTT.